Following are 5 T cell receptor beta chains from one sample sequenced in a study of patients and donors after allogeneic stem cell transplantation. TCRdb passed the RT-PCR reads through MiXCR, listing each CDR3 protein once. The sample contains more than 850,000 distinct CDR3 sequences, roughly 18% of which appear only once. The specimen sequenced was blood, either unsorted or a sorted T cell fraction (not recorded which). These receptors were obtained from a human donor who was either an allogeneic HSCT recipient or a stem cell or donor lymphocyte infusion donor (not recorded which). It is not recorded whose cells these are; they may come from a transplant donor.

The chain recombines TRBV2 with TRBJ2-7, with TRBD1 identical over 9 bases. From germline, CDR1 is SNHLY and CDR2 FYNNEI. V lost 6 bases and J lost 2; bases outside the gene matches: 8. The CDR3 sequence is 15 residues long. The CDR3 is CASSQGQGRPYEQYF. The CDR3 bases are TGTGCCAGCAGCCAGGGACAGGGTAGACCCTACGAGCAGTACTTC.

This clonotype was seen ten or more times. CDR3 nucleotide sequence: TGCAGCGTTACCCGGTTAAGCTACACTGAAGCTTTCTTT. As protein: CSVTRLSYTEAFF. The V and J genes are TRBV29-1 and TRBJ1-1; D is unclear. This CDR3 has 13 amino acids. Germline values: CDR1 SQVTM, CDR2 ANQGSEA. V was clipped by 5 bases and J by 3 bases, with 13 bases between them.

The chain carries TRBV6-5 and TRBJ2-2, with TRBD2 matching over 10 bases. V gave up 2 bases and J gave up 1 base; unmatched junction bases: 1. The CDR3 is 16 residues long. Germline V gene lookup returns CDR1 MNHEY and CDR2 SVGAGI. The CDR3 loop reads CASSYPSGRNTGELFF. The CDR3, as DNA: TGTGCCAGCAGTTACCCTAGCGGGAGGAACACCGGGGAGCTGTTTTTT.

This clonotype has more than one count but fewer than ten. The chain couples TRBV6-2 or TRBV6-3 to TRBJ2-5, with 8 positions matching TRBD2. V shed 7 bases and J 1 base; nucleotides not matched to a gene: 2. CDR3 size: 13 residues. Germline V gene lookup returns CDR1 MNHEY and CDR2 SVGEGT. The CDR3 DNA sequence: TGTGCCAGCACCCTAGCGGGCCAAGAGACCCAGTACTTC. Its protein is CASTLAGQETQYF.

This clonotype was counted only a few times. This chain joins TRBV12-3 or TRBV12-4 and TRBJ1-1; possibly TRBD1 for D (5 bases). The germline V and J ends were trimmed by 3 bases and 4 bases, with 15 bases remaining between them. The CDR3 contains 15 residues. CDR3 DNA: TGTGCCAGCAGTTTTCGAGGGGTAAAGGCCACTGAAGCTTTCTTT. Encoded protein: CASSFRGVKATEAFF.